Presented here are 20 T cell receptor beta chains from one specimen sequenced in a study of T cells in localized non-small cell lung cancer (TCRdb year 2020). The receptor library was made with the immunoSEQ multiplex PCR assay. Drawn from immuneACCESS, this table holds only the in-frame rearrangements with V and J called that TCRdb kept. Clones are partly lost; checked studies trace under half to an unresolved V gene and leave the rest unexplained. For this sample there are fewer than 40,000 clones; about 92% appear just once. Clones ranked in the top ten supply roughly 7.9% of the sample. The sample in question was peripheral blood, obtained before any cancer treatment. The receptors stem from a female donor older than 55 with stage I lung adenocarcinoma.

The chain links TRBV6-5 to TRBJ1-1; D is uncertain. CDR1 is MNHEY and CDR2 is SVGAGI in the germline V gene. CDR3 length: 13 amino acids. V lost 7 bases and J lost 4, with 13 bases in between. This CDR3 reads CASTRGGSTEAFF. Written as DNA, the CDR3 is TGTGCCAGCACCCGAGGAGGGTCCACTGAAGCTTTCTTT.

The chain carries TRBV29-1 and TRBJ1-2, with 7 bases aligning to TRBD1. The V segment lost 3 bases and the J segment 7 bases; nucleotides outside the gene matches: 11. Germline CDR1 and CDR2: SQVTM and ANQGSEA. This CDR3 has 14 amino acids. This CDR3 is CSVDPPRQGGGYTF. The CDR3 DNA follows: TGCAGCGTTGACCCCCCTCGACAGGGCGGTGGCTACACCTTC.

This sequence joins TRBV9 and TRBJ1-2; possible D gene TRBD1, 6 bases. V was clipped by 2 bases and J by 7 bases, with 15 bases between them. Per germline, CDR1 SGDLS and CDR2 YYNGEE. CDR3 size: 14 residues. CDR3 residues: CASSVEPTGRGYTF. The CDR3 DNA sequence: TGTGCCAGCAGCGTGGAACCGACAGGTCGTGGCTACACCTTC.

This chain joins TRBV5-6 and TRBJ2-5, with 10 bases matching TRBD2. Germline CDR1 is SGHDT and CDR2 is YYEEEE. The CDR3 runs 13 residues. The junction had 0 bases not matched to a gene; V was cut back by 2 bases and J by 5 bases. Here the CDR3 reads CASSLAGGETQYF. The CDR3 DNA sequence: TGTGCCAGCAGCTTAGCGGGGGGGGAGACCCAGTACTTC. The whole variable domain, remainder taken from reference TRBV5-6 and TRBJ2-5, is DAGVTQSPTHLIKTRGQQVTLRCSPKSGHDTVSWYQQALGQGPQFIFQYYEEEERQRGNFPDRFSGHQFPNYSSELNVNALLLGDSALYLCASSLAGGETQYFGPGTRLLVL.

The rearrangement uses TRBV20-1 and TRBJ1-6; D is unresolved. CDR1 is DFQATT and CDR2 is SNEGSKA in the germline V gene (reference sequence). The CDR3 has 11 amino acids. Trimming removed 3 bases from V and 8 bases from J, with 5 bases in between. Written as DNA, the CDR3 is TGCAGTGCTAGTCGGGATTCACCCCTCCACTTT. Its translation is CSASRDSPLHF.

This rearrangement joins TRBV7-9 to TRBJ2-5; 8 bases line up with TRBD1. The V and J ends lost 6 bases and 1 base, in that order; junction bases with no gene match: 7. The CDR3 has 15 amino acids. In germline, CDR1 is SEHNR, CDR2 FQNEAQ (reference sequence). The CDR3 DNA reads as TGTGCCAGCAGTCCCCGGGACAGGCTCCAAGAGACCCAGTACTTC. Its translation: CASSPRDRLQETQYF.

The chain recombines TRBV5-6 with TRBJ1-1; D gene unclear. The CDR3 runs to 15 residues. The V and J ends lost 0 bases and 1 base respectively, with 10 bases between them. Germline CDR1 is SGHDT and CDR2 is YYEEEE. DNA for the CDR3: TGTGCCAGCAGCTTGGCACCCATGGGGAACACTGAAGCTTTCTTT. Residues: CASSLAPMGNTEAFF.

The CDR3 sequence: CASSTQGIGQPQHF. The CDR3 DNA reads as TGTGCCAGTAGTACACAGGGAATCGGTCAGCCCCAGCATTTT. This chain links TRBV19 with TRBJ1-5; D is possibly TRBD1 (6 bases). The V end lost 4 bases, the J end lost 6 bases, and 13 bases lay between the germline ends. Germline V lookup: CDR1 LNHDA, CDR2 SQIVND (reference sequence). The length of the CDR3 is 14 residues.

This chain connects TRBV5-8 to TRBJ1-1, with TRBD1 matching over 8 bases. The CDR3 is made up of 14 amino acids. With 6 bases clipped from V and 3 bases from J, the junction kept 7 bases outside the gene matches. CDR1 is SGHTS and CDR2 is YDEGEE in the germline V gene. This CDR3 reads CASILDREDTEAFF. CDR3 in DNA: TGTGCCAGCATATTGGACAGGGAGGACACTGAAGCTTTCTTT.

The J gene is TRBJ1-5, the V gene TRBV28; D is ambiguous. This CDR3 spans 12 amino acids. Germline V CDR1 and CDR2: MDHEN, SYDVKM. V shed 6 bases and J shed 2 bases, with 5 bases lying between them. CDR3 coding DNA: TGTGCCAGCAGAGACGGCAATCAGCCCCAGCATTTT. Encoded protein: CASRDGNQPQHF.

This chain joins TRBV28 and TRBJ1-2, with 12 bases matching TRBD1. After removal of 2 bases from V and 4 bases from J, the junction contained 2 bases not matched to a gene. CDR1 is MDHEN, CDR2 SYDVKM, per germline. The CDR3 is 15 residues long. CDR3 sequence (DNA): TGTGCCAGCAGTTTAGGGGGACAGGGGGCCTATGGCTACACCTTC. It yields the protein CASSLGGQGAYGYTF.

This clone was counted once. The V call is TRBV5-8, the J call TRBJ2-5; 7 nucleotides match TRBD2. Germline trimming cut 2 bases from V and 5 bases from J; bases unmatched to any gene: 9. This CDR3 is 15 amino acids long. CDR1 SGHTS and CDR2 YDEGEE come from the germline V gene. The CDR3 region is CASSFSPGGDETQYF. The DNA of the CDR3 is TGTGCCAGCAGCTTCTCCCCGGGAGGCGATGAGACCCAGTACTTC.

The gene calls are TRBV19 and TRBJ1-4; D is ambiguous. The length of the CDR3 is 13 residues. From germline, CDR1 is LNHDA and CDR2 SQIVND (reference sequence). V was cut by 6 bases and J by 7 bases, with 12 bases left in between. The CDR3 DNA reads TGTGCCAGTAGGCTAACTCTCAGTGAAAAACTGTTTTTT. Protein: CASRLTLSEKLFF.

The chain combines TRBV25-1 with TRBJ1-4, with TRBD1 matching 8 bases. The V segment lost 7 bases and the J segment 8 bases; nucleotides outside the gene matches: 9. The CDR3 has 14 residues. Germline loops: CDR1 MGHDK, CDR2 SYGVNS. The DNA for the CDR3 is TGTGCCAGCACCCCCGGACAGGGCTCGGAAAAACTGTTTTTT. It specifies CASTPGQGSEKLFF.

The chain combines TRBV4-2 with TRBJ1-2; D might be TRBD1 (6 bases). The CDR3 runs to 13 residues. From germline, CDR1 is LGHNA and CDR2 YNFKEQ. Trimming stripped 3 bases from V and 6 bases from J, with 11 bases between. The CDR3 loop reads CASSQTEGDGYTF. The CDR3 DNA sequence: TGTGCCAGCAGCCAGACAGAGGGGGATGGCTACACCTTC.

The chain couples TRBV10-1 to TRBJ2-1; 10 bases are a match to TRBD2. Losses at the gene ends were 4 bases for V and 8 bases for J; bases not matched to a gene: 2. Germline CDR1 WNHNN, CDR2 SYGVQD (reference sequence). The CDR3 runs to 13 residues. The CDR3 nucleotides read TGCGCCAGCAGTGCTAGCGGGGGCTATGAGCAGTTCTTC. Its protein is CASSASGGYEQFF.

This chain connects TRBV18 to TRBJ2-1; TRBD2 matches at 11 bases. The junction had 7 bases not matched to a gene; V was cut back by 1 base and J by 8 bases. In germline, CDR1 is KGHSH, CDR2 LQKENI. This CDR3 comprises 16 residues. CDR3 region: CASSPRGTSGSYEQFF. The CDR3 DNA reads TGTGCCAGCTCACCACGTGGTACTAGCGGGAGCTATGAGCAGTTCTTC.

In its sample, this clone was seen once. The chain has TRBV27 and TRBJ1-2, with no clear D. Germline CDR1 MNHEY, CDR2 SMNVEV (reference sequence). Trimming stripped 1 base from V and 4 bases from J, with 13 bases between. The CDR3 is 15 residues long. CDR3 sequence: CASSLWPGTVYGYTF. CDR3 coding DNA: TGTGCCAGCAGTTTATGGCCGGGAACGGTCTATGGCTACACCTTC.

This rearrangement joins TRBV6-6 to TRBJ1-1, with TRBD1 matching 10 bases. Germline CDR1 MNHNY, CDR2 SVGAGI (reference sequence). The ends lost 4 bases at V and 2 bases at J; junction bases unmatched: 4. This CDR3 has 15 amino acids. CDR3 loop: CASSSGQGTNTEAFF. The CDR3 DNA is TGTGCCAGCAGTTCGGGACAGGGGACCAACACTGAAGCTTTCTTT.

The table lists this clone with a few counts. This chain links TRBV7-8 with TRBJ1-5; no reliable D call. With 0 bases removed from V and 2 bases from J, the gap between germline ends came to 5 bases. The CDR3 totals 14 residues. Germline V CDR1 and CDR2: SGHVS, FQNEAQ. The DNA of the CDR3 is TGTGCCAGCAGCTTAGCTTGGGGCAATCAGCCCCAGCATTTT. The encoded protein is CASSLAWGNQPQHF.